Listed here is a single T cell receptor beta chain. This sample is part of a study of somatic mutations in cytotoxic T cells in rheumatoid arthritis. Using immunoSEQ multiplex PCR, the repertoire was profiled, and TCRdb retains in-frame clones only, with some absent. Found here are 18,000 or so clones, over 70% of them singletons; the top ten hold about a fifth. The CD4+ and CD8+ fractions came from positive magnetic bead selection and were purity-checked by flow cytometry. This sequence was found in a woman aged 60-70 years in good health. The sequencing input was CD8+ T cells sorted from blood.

Here the CDR3 DNA reads TGTGCCAGCAGGACAGGGGGTCATAGGTATAATTCACCCCTCCACTTT. It translates to CASRTGGHRYNSPLHF. This chain joins TRBV27 and TRBJ1-6, with 9 positions matching TRBD1. The CDR3 is made up of 16 amino acids. V lost 6 bases to trimming and J lost 4 bases; unmatched junction nucleotides: 7. Germline assignment: CDR1 MNHEY and CDR2 SMNVEV (reference sequence).